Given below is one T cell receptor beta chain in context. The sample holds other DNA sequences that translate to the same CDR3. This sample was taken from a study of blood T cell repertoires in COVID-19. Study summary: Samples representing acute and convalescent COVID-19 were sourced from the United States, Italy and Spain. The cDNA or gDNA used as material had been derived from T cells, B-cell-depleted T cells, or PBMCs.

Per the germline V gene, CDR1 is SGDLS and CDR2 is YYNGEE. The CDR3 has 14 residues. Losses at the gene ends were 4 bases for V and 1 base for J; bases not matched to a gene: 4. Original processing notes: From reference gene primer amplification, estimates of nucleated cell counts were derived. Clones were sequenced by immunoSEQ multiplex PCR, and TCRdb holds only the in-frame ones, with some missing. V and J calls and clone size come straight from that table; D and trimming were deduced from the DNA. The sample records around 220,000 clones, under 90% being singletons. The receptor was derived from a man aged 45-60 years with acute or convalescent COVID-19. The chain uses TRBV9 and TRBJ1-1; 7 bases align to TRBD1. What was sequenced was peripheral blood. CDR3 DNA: TGTGCCAGCAGCTCAAGGACAGGGAACACTGAAGCTTTCTTT. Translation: CASSSRTGNTEAFF.